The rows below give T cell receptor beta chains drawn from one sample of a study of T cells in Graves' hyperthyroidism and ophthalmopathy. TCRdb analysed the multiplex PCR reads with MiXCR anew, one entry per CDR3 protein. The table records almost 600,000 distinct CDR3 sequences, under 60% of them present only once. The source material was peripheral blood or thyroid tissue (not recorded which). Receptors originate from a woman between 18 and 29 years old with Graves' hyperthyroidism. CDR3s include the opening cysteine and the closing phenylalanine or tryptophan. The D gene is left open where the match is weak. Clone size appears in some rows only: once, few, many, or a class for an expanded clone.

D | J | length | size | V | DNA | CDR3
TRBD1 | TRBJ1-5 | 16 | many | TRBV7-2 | TGTGCCAGCAGCCTTCTCATCAGGGGGGGCAATCAGCCCCAGCATTTT | CASSLLIRGGNQPQHF
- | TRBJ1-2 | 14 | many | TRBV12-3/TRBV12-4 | TGTGCCAGCAGTTTAAGTTACACTAACTATGGCTACACCTTC | CASSLSYTNYGYTF
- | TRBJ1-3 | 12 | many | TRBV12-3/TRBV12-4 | TGTGCCAGCACGGGGGTTGGAAACACCATATATTTT | CASTGVGNTIYF
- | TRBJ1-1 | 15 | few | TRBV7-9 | TGTGCCAGCAGCTATAGCGGGACGGTGAACACTGAAGCTTTCTTT | CASSYSGTVNTEAFF
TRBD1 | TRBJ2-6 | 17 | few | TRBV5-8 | TGTGCCAGCAGCAAGAGACAGGGTTTACCTGAGGCCAACGTCCTGACTTTC | CASSKRQGLPEANVLTF
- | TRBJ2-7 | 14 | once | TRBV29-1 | TGCAGCGTTGAAGTCCCGGGGATCTCCTACGAGCAGTACTTC | CSVEVPGISYEQYF
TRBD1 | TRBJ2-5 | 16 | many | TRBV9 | TGTGCCAGCAGCGTAGGTCCAGGGGGAGCCCAAGAGACCCAGTACTTC | CASSVGPGGAQETQYF
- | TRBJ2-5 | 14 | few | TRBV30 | TGTGCCTGTAGCACTAGGGCTAGAAGAGAGACCCAGTACTTC | CACSTRARRETQYF
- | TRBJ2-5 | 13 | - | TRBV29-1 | TGCAGCGTCGCGCAACAGGGTGGAGAGACCCAGTACTTC | CSVAQQGGETQYF
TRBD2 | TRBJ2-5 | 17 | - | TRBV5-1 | TGCGCCAGCAGCTTGGCCTTGAGCGGGAGTGGCCAAGAGACCCAGTACTTC | CASSLALSGSGQETQYF
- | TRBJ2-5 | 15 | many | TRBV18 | TGTGCCAGCTCACCAGAAGGTCAGAGCAAAGAGACCCAGTACTTC | CASSPEGQSKETQYF
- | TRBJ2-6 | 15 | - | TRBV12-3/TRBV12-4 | TGTGCTAGAGACCCGACAGGTTCTGGGGCCAACGTCCTGACTTTC | CARDPTGSGANVLTF
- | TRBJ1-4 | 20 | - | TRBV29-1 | TGCAGCGTTTACCTTTCGGGACTAGCGTCCTATAGCTCCTACAATGAAAAACTGTTTTTT | CSVYLSGLASYSSYNEKLFF
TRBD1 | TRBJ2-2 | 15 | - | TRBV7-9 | TGTGCCAGCAGCGCCGACAGGGTGAACACCGGGGAGCTGTTTTTT | CASSADRVNTGELFF
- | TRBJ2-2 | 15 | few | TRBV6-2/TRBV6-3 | TGTGCCAGCAACCAAGGCCTTACTGACACCGGGGAGCTGTTTTTT | CASNQGLTDTGELFF
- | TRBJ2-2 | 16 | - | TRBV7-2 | TGTGCCAGCACCTCGGGCAGGGGGGGATACACCGGGGAGCTGTTTTTT | CASTSGRGGYTGELFF
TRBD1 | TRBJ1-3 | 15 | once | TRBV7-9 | TGTGCCAGCAGCCTCAGGACAGGGGGCGGCAACACCATATATTTT | CASSLRTGGGNTIYF
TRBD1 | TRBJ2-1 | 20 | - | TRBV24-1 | TGTGCCACCAGTGATACCTTGCCAGGGGGAAGACATAGCTCCTACAATGAGCAGTTCTTC | CATSDTLPGGRHSSYNEQFF
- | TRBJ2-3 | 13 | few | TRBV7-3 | TGTGCCAGCAGCTTAATGGCCACAGATACGCAGTATTTT | CASSLMATDTQYF
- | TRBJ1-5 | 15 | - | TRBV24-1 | TGTGCCACCAGCGATCCTGGGTGCGGCAATCAGCCCCAGCATTTT | CATSDPGCGNQPQHF
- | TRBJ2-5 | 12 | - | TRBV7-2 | TGTGCCAGCAGCTCATCCCAAAAGACCCAGTACTTC | CASSSSQKTQYF
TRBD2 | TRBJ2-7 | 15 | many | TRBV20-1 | TGCAGTGCTACCCCCCCTAGCGGGAGTCAGAACGAGCAGTACTTC | CSATPPSGSQNEQYF
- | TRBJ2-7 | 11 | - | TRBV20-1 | TGCAGTGGCGCACAGGGCAATGAGCAGTACTTC | CSGAQGNEQYF
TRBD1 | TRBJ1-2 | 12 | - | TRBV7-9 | TGTGCCAGCAGCCCGACAGGGGGTCAGGTACCCTTC | CASSPTGGQVPF
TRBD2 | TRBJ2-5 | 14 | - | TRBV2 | TGTGCCACCGAGATAGCGGGAGTGGAAGAGACCCAGTACTTC | CATEIAGVEETQYF
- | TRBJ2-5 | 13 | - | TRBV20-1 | TGCAGTGCTAGATCCCGGGGGAGGGAGACCCAGTACTTC | CSARSRGRETQYF
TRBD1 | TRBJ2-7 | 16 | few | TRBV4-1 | TGCGCCAGCAGCCAAGAATTGGGACAGGGGGCCAACGAGCAGTACTTC | CASSQELGQGANEQYF
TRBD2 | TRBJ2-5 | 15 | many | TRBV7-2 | TGTGCCAGCAGCTTAGCAAGAACCGGGGGGGAGACCCAGTACTTC | CASSLARTGGETQYF